Listed here are 13 T cell receptor beta chains from one sample, sequenced in a study of early T cells in non-severe SARS-CoV-2 infection. Via MiXCR, TCRdb re-called the 5' RACE reads, giving one row per CDR3 protein. This sample has 70,000 to 80,000 distinct CDR3 sequences, with roughly 12% found just once. Sequenced here: whole blood, sampled at baseline. Receptor source: an adult who was a healthcare worker with PCR-confirmed SARS-CoV-2 infection or an uninfected control (not recorded which).

This clonotype was found many times. This sequence joins TRBV7-3 and TRBJ1-1; D not certain. This CDR3 region has 13 residues. Germline V lookup: CDR1 SGHTA, CDR2 FQGTGA. V was pared by 0 bases and J by 6 bases, with 8 bases between. The CDR3, as DNA: TGTGCCAGCAGCTTAACAGGGTACTCTGAAGCTTTCTTT. Protein sequence: CASSLTGYSEAFF.

This clonotype was detected only a few times. This rearrangement joins TRBV9 to TRBJ2-3; 7 nucleotides line up with TRBD2. CDR1 SGDLS and CDR2 YYNGEE come from the germline V gene. V gave up 2 bases and J gave up 14 bases; unmatched junction bases: 8. There are 12 residues in the CDR3. In DNA form, the CDR3 reads TGTGCCAGCAGCGTCCCCAGCGGGGTGCGGTATTTT. This codes for CASSVPSGVRYF.

This clonotype occurred many times. CDR3: CASSKDGQRDEKLFF. The CDR3 region has the DNA TGCGCCAGCAGCAAGGACGGACAGAGGGATGAAAAACTGTTTTTT. V usage is TRBV5-1 and J usage is TRBJ1-4, with D possibly matching TRBD1 (6 bases). Trimming took off 4 bases at V and 6 bases at J, with 16 bases between the two ends. The germline V gene encodes CDR1 SGHRS and CDR2 YFSETQ. The CDR3 has 15 amino acids.

This clonotype was detected only a few times. The V and J genes are TRBV6-5 and TRBJ2-1; 8 bases align to TRBD2. Losses at the gene ends were 6 bases for V and 5 bases for J; bases not matched to a gene: 9. This CDR3 has 15 residues. In germline, CDR1 is MNHEY, CDR2 SVGAGI. DNA for the CDR3: TGTGCCAGCAGGACGCTAGCGGGCCTTAACAATGAGCAGTTCTTC. It is translated as CASRTLAGLNNEQFF.

The rearrangement joins TRBV6-1 to TRBJ1-2; D possibly corresponds to TRBD1 (6 bases). Trimming stripped 1 base from V and 4 bases from J, with 10 bases between. The CDR3 is 14 residues long. Germline loops: CDR1 MNHNS, CDR2 SASEGT. CDR3 protein: CASSEGGTRYGYTF. The CDR3 DNA reads as TGTGCCAGCAGTGAAGGGGGGACACGCTATGGCTACACCTTC.

The V gene is TRBV11-2, the J gene TRBJ2-7, with a tentative D call TRBD1 (5 bases). The CDR3 loop spans 12 amino acids. Germline V lookup: CDR1 SGHAT, CDR2 FQNNGV. Deletions cut 5 bases from V and 3 bases from J, with 8 bases between. CDR3 sequence: CASSPTGYEQYF. CDR3 DNA sequence: TGTGCCAGCAGCCCAACAGGCTACGAGCAGTACTTC.

The chain uses TRBV15 and TRBJ2-3; the match to TRBD1 covers 9 bases. V dropped 1 base and J dropped 7; count of bases not matched to a gene: 9. Germline lookup yields CDR1 LNHNV and CDR2 YYDKDF (reference sequence). This CDR3 spans 16 amino acids. The CDR3 is CATSRVTGTGRNTQYF. The CDR3 DNA reads as TGTGCCACCAGCAGAGTTACCGGGACAGGGAGGAATACGCAGTATTTT.

The rearrangement joins TRBV5-4 to TRBJ2-3; D not certain. The germline V and J ends were trimmed by 1 base and 4 bases, with 13 bases remaining between them. In germline, CDR1 is SGHNT, CDR2 YYREEE (reference sequence). The CDR3 loop spans 15 amino acids. CDR3 protein: CASSLKLNPPDTQYF. CDR3 DNA: TGTGCCAGCAGCTTGAAACTGAACCCGCCAGATACGCAGTATTTT.

The CDR3 loop reads CASSPLRGLNTEAFF. Here the CDR3 DNA reads TGTGCCAGCAGCCCCCTCCGGGGGTTGAACACTGAAGCTTTCTTT. This chain links TRBV5-6 with TRBJ1-1, with D possibly matching TRBD1 (5 bases). Trimming pared 4 bases from V and 0 bases from J, leaving 13 bases between. In germline, CDR1 is SGHDT, CDR2 YYEEEE. The CDR3 is 15 amino acids.

This clonotype turned up a few times. The gene calls are TRBV3-1 and TRBJ2-5; 8 positions agree with TRBD1. Looked up from germline, CDR1 is LGHDT and CDR2 is YNNKEL (reference sequence). This CDR3 region has 15 residues. The V gene end was trimmed by 2 bases and the J gene end by 0 bases; junction bases not matched to a gene: 2. CDR3 nucleotide sequence: TGTGCCAGCAGCCAAAGGGACAGGTACCAAGAGACCCAGTACTTC. The encoded protein is CASSQRDRYQETQYF.

The chain carries TRBV7-2 and TRBJ2-2, with 11 bases fitting TRBD2. The V gene end was trimmed by 1 base and the J gene end by 4 bases; junction bases not matched to a gene: 8. The CDR3 loop spans 18 amino acids. Germline CDR1 is SGHTA and CDR2 is FQGNSA. The CDR3 DNA reads as TGTGCCAGCAGCTTAGAACTAGCGGGGGCCCCGACCACCGGGGAGCTGTTTTTT. Translating gives CASSLELAGAPTTGELFF.

This chain uses TRBV9 with TRBJ2-3; D might be TRBD1 or TRBD2, each matching 6 bases. The V end lost 4 bases, the J end lost 5 bases, and 14 bases lay between the germline ends. Looked up from germline, CDR1 is SGDLS and CDR2 is YYNGEE. CDR3 length equals 14 residues. In DNA form, the CDR3 reads TGTGCCAGCAGCTCCTTGGGGGGCTTAGATACGCAGTATTTT. This translates into CASSSLGGLDTQYF.

The V call is TRBV20-1, the J call TRBJ1-5; unclear D gene. Germline CDR1 reads DFQATT; CDR2 reads SNEGSKA (reference sequence). This CDR3 is built from 14 residues. V lost 3 bases, J lost 0 bases, and 9 bases lay in between. As DNA, the CDR3 is TGCAGTGCTAGGCAGCAGCTTAGCAATCAGCCCCAGCATTTT. Its translation is CSARQQLSNQPQHF.